This T cell receptor (beta chain) comes out of a study of cytomegalovirus exposure and HLA in healthy donors. Study-wide context: The same platform used for the approximately 670 first-cohort repertoires was also used for the 95 to 150 validation repertoires, as a later analysis reported. Study-wide points: Researchers counted over 150 TCR beta chains as cytomegalovirus-associated. Later, an analysis found that TCR clusters from the first cohort tended to co-occur in the approximately 130 validation repertoires.

Notes on this clone: Its target is unknown.

The method was immunoSEQ multiplex PCR; TCRdb's version includes in-frame clones alone and lacks a portion of them. This table holds approximately 280,000 clones, roughly 90% found once. CDR3 length: 17 amino acids. The J segment lost 5 bases and the V segment lost 5 bases, leaving 9 bases of the junction unmatched. CDR1 SGHTA and CDR2 FQGNSA come from the germline V gene. Donors were drawn from the roughly 110-subject validation cohort, separate from the roughly 610-subject first cohort. Sequences were obtained from PBMCs. V and J are TRBV7-2 and TRBJ2-1, with 13 positions matching TRBD2. The sequence derives from a woman between 18 and 29 years old in good health and CMV-seronegative. In nucleotides, the CDR3 is TGTGCCAGCAGCACTCCACCACTAGCGGGAGGGAACAATGAGCAGTTCTTC. Its translation is CASSTPPLAGGNNEQFF.